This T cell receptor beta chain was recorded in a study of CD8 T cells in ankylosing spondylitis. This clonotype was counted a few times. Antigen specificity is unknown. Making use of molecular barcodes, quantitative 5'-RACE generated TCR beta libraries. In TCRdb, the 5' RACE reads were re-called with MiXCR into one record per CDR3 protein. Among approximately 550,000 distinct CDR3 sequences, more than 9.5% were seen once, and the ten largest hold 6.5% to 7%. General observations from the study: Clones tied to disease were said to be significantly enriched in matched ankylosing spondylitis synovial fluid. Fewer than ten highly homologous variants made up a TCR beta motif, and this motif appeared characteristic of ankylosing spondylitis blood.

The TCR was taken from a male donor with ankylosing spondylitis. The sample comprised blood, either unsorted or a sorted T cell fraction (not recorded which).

CDR3 residues: CASSQGPRGEAGFTLHF. CDR3 in DNA: TGTGCCAGCAGCCAAGGTCCTCGTGGGGAAGCCGGCTTTACCCTCCACTTT. This rearrangement joins TRBV4-2 to TRBJ1-6; D call uncertain. CDR1 is LGHNA, CDR2 YNFKEQ, per germline. Trimming left V 1 base short and J 14 bases short, with 24 bases between. This CDR3 is 17 amino acids long.